Listed below are T cell receptor beta chains from one sample, sequenced in a study of PD-1 blockade in classical Hodgkin lymphoma. Sequencing was performed with immunoSEQ multiplex PCR; in TCRdb, only in-frame clones are kept and a portion is missing. This table has roughly 10,000 clones, about 80% appearing once. The sample consisted of CD4+ T cells from blood, taken at baseline. The receptors come from a human donor with classical Hodgkin lymphoma. The CDR3 runs from the conserved cysteine through the conserved F or W. D genes are given only for firm matches. The size of a clone is reported for some rows only, either as once, few or many, or as a class for expanded clones.

TRBD1	TRBV4-1	once	TRBJ1-5	CASSRDPGQGGNQPQHF	TGCGCCAGCAGCCGCGACCCGGGACAGGGAGGCAATCAGCCCCAGCATTTT
TRBD1	TRBV28	few	TRBJ1-5	CASSKDRLFEGGNQPQHF	TGTGCCAGCAGCAAGGACAGGCTCTTTGAGGGGGGCAATCAGCCCCAGCATTTT
-	TRBV18	-	TRBJ1-6	CASSPDNSPLHF	TGTGCCAGCTCACCAGATAATTCACCCCTCCACTTT
-	TRBV2	-	TRBJ1-5	CASKEGVGAGAQPQHF	TGTGCCAGCAAAGAGGGGGTAGGTGCAGGGGCCCAGCCCCAGCATTTT
-	TRBV19	-	TRBJ1-5	CASSDREVGNQPQHF	TGTGCCAGTAGCGACCGGGAGGTTGGCAATCAGCCCCAGCATTTT
-	TRBV28	once	TRBJ2-7	CASSLRGKVLYEQYF	TGTGCCAGCAGTTTGAGGGGCAAGGTCCTCTACGAGCAGTACTTC
-	TRBV18	-	TRBJ1-1	CASSTSQGNTEAFF	TGTGCCAGCTCAACTAGTCAGGGTAACACTGAAGCTTTCTTT
-	TRBV4-1	once	TRBJ2-7	CASSQDFSSYEQYF	TGCGCCAGCAGCCAAGATTTCAGTTCCTACGAGCAGTACTTC
-	TRBV6-5	-	TRBJ1-5	CASSYVTTIKPQHF	TGTGCCAGCAGTTACGTGACAACCATAAAGCCCCAGCATTTT
-	TRBV29-1	-	TRBJ1-5	CLRGREGNQPQHF	TGCCTGCGGGGCAGGGAGGGCAATCAGCCCCAGCATTTT
TRBD1	TRBV7-2	-	TRBJ1-1	CASSLRDSKQSLNTEAFF	TGTGCTAGCAGCTTAAGGGACAGCAAACAGTCTTTGAACACTGAAGCTTTCTTT
-	TRBV13	-	TRBJ1-6	CASSLLGDSPLHF	TGTGCCAGCAGCCTCCTCGGTGATTCACCCCTCCACTTT
-	TRBV7-9	-	TRBJ2-5	CASSLEVSSLAQYF	TGTGCCAGCAGCTTAGAAGTCAGCAGTTTGGCCCAGTACTTC
TRBD1	TRBV7-2	-	TRBJ1-5	CASSPTTGDSNQPQHF	TGTGCCAGCAGCCCTACCACAGGGGATAGCAATCAGCCCCAGCATTTT
TRBD1	TRBV19	-	TRBJ1-5	CASSQGQINQPQHF	TGTGCCAGTAGCCAGGGACAGATCAATCAGCCCCAGCATTTT
-	TRBV6-5	-	TRBJ1-2	CASSYWSGRDYGYTF	TGTGCCAGCAGTTACTGGTCTGGGCGAGATTATGGCTACACCTTC
-	TRBV18	-	TRBJ2-1	CASSLSRVLSHEQFF	TGTGCCAGCTCCCTATCGAGGGTATTATCGCATGAGCAGTTCTTC
-	TRBV6-1	few	TRBJ1-5	CASTAGWAVGAQHF	TGTGCCAGCACCGCCGGTTGGGCCGTGGGGGCCCAGCATTTT
-	TRBV6-6	-	TRBJ1-5	CASSRSGGYSNQPQHF	TGTGCCAGCAGTAGAAGCGGAGGTTATAGCAATCAGCCCCAGCATTTT
TRBD2	TRBV5-1	-	TRBJ2-3	CASSLSLAGVDTQYF	TGCGCCAGCAGCTTATCGCTAGCGGGAGTGGATACGCAGTATTTT
-	TRBV6-1	-	TRBJ1-5	CASFTGSGSNQPQHF	TGTGCCAGCTTTACGGGGAGTGGTAGCAATCAGCCCCAGCATTTT
TRBD2	TRBV18	-	TRBJ2-3	CASSLAVAGGLTDTQYF	TGTGCCAGCTCACTGGCCGTAGCGGGAGGCCTCACAGATACGCAGTATTTT
-	TRBV30	once	TRBJ2-2	CAWRGNGELFF	TGTGCCTGGAGGGGAAACGGGGAGCTGTTTTTT
-	TRBV27	once	TRBJ1-4	CASSLGRVDEKLFF	TGTGCCAGCAGTTTGGGTAGGGTTGATGAAAAACTGTTTTTT
TRBD2	TRBV10-3	-	TRBJ2-3	CAISDPTNAGGRPTDTQYF	TGTGCCATCAGCGACCCAACCAATGCCGGCGGGAGGCCCACAGATACGCAGTATTTT
TRBD2	TRBV4-2	-	TRBJ2-7	CASSQVGLGVGLAGDVTQYEQYF	TGTGCCAGCAGCCAAGTAGGTCTTGGGGTCGGACTAGCGGGAGACGTTACCCAATACGAGCAGTACTTC
-	TRBV28	-	TRBJ1-5	CASSMGQLLRGQPQHF	TGTGCCAGCAGTATGGGACAACTTCTAAGGGGTCAGCCCCAGCATTTT
-	TRBV9	-	TRBJ2-3	CASSVSGTSTDTQYF	TGTGCCAGCAGCGTCTCGGGAACTAGCACAGATACGCAGTATTTT
-	TRBV7-8	-	TRBJ1-6	CASSLNRATWDSPLHF	TGTGCCAGCAGCTTAAACAGGGCTACCTGGGATTCACCCCTCCACTTT
-	TRBV6-5	-	TRBJ2-5	CASHVRLGETQYF	TGTGCCAGCCATGTCCGTCTGGGGGAGACCCAGTACTTC
-	TRBV9	-	TRBJ1-1	CASSVDASTEAFF	TGTGCCAGCAGCGTAGATGCGTCCACTGAAGCTTTCTTT
TRBD1	TRBV28	-	TRBJ1-5	CATTGGAYQPQHF	TGTGCCACCACAGGGGGCGCGTATCAGCCCCAGCATTTT
TRBD1	TRBV5-1	-	TRBJ2-3	CASSLGQGGGDTQYF	TGCGCCAGCAGCTTGGGACAGGGGGGTGGAGATACGCAGTATTTT
-	TRBV6-5	once	TRBJ1-5	CASRPTQTGQPQHF	TGTGCCAGCAGACCCACACAGACGGGGCAGCCCCAGCATTTT
-	TRBV14	-	TRBJ2-7	CASSQASGYYEQYF	TGTGCCAGCAGCCAAGCCAGCGGGTACTACGAGCAGTACTTC
-	TRBV30	-	TRBJ2-7	CAWSVKGGGDEQYF	TGTGCCTGGAGTGTAAAAGGGGGTGGGGACGAGCAGTACTTC
-	TRBV30	-	TRBJ2-5	CAWSLLMDPRETQYF	TGTGCCTGGAGTCTTCTGATGGACCCCAGGGAGACCCAGTACTTC
-	TRBV6-6	-	TRBJ1-2	CASSRTGNYGYTF	TGTGCCAGCAGCCGCACAGGGAACTATGGCTACACCTTC
-	TRBV9	-	TRBJ2-3	CASSVDRLFPTDTQYF	TGTGCCAGCAGCGTAGATAGGCTGTTCCCCACAGATACGCAGTATTTT